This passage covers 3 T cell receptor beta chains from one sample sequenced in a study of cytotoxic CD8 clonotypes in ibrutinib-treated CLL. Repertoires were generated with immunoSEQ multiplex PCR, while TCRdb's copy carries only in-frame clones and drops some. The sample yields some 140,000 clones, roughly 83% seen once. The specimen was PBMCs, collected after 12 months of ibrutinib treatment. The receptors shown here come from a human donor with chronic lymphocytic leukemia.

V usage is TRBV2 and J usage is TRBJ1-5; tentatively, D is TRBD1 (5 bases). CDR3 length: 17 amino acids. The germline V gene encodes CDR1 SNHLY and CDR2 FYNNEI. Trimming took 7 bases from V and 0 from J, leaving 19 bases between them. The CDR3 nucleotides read TGTGCCAGCACCCGGGACCCCACAACTATTAGCAATCAGCCCCAGCATTTT. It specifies CASTRDPTTISNQPQHF. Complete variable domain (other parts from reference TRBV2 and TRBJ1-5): EPEVTQTPSHQVTQMGQEVILRCVPISNHLYFYWYRQILGQKVEFLVSFYNNEISEKSEIFDDQFSVERPDGSNFTLKIRSTKLEDSAMYFCASTRDPTTISNQPQHFGDGTRLSIL.

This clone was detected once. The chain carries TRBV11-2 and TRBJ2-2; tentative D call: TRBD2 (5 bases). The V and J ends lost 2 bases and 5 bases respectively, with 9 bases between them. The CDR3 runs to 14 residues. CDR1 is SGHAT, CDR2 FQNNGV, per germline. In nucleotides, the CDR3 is TGTGCCAGCAGCTTAAGGACTCAAACCGGGGAGCTGTTTTTT. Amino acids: CASSLRTQTGELFF.

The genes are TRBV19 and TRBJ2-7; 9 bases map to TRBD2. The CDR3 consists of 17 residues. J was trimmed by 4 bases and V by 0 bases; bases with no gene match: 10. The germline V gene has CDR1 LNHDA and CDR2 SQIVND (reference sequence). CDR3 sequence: CASSIDSRLAGSYEQYF. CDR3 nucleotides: TGTGCCAGTAGTATAGATTCCAGGCTAGCGGGATCGTACGAGCAGTACTTC.